This T cell receptor (beta chain) was recovered during a study of CD8+ T cells in alopecia areata. As for treatment: oral pan-JAK inhibitor, 5-10 mg twice daily. Germline V gives CDR1 GTSNPN, CDR2 SVGIG (reference sequence). The CDR3 length is 15 residues. With 4 bases removed from V and 4 bases from J, the gap between germline ends came to 19 bases. This clone was seen more than once but under ten times. Extracted from the samples, RNA was reverse transcribed into cDNA to serve as the sequencing template. Produced via immunoSEQ multiplex PCR; TCRdb's table is partial and in-frame only. This table holds approximately 200,000 clones, approximately 56% found once.

This receptor was identified in a human donor with alopecia areata. The chain couples TRBV30 to TRBJ2-5, with D perhaps TRBD1 (8 bases). The sequenced sample was CD4+ T cells sorted from blood, obtained at week 4, from a patient treated with tofacitinib. The CDR3 coding sequence is TGTGCCTGGACCCCCGGACAGGGAGGGGTAGAGACCCAGTACTTC. Encoded protein: CAWTPGQGGVETQYF.